The 18 T cell receptor beta chains below come from one sample, sequenced in a study of cytomegalovirus exposure and HLA in healthy donors. Amplification used 60 Vbeta primers and 13 Jbeta primers. Data came from immunoSEQ multiplex PCR; TCRdb stores just in-frame clones and leaves some out. Of more than 100,000 clones in the sample, more than 65% were seen once. Sequenced: PBMCs. The receptors come from a human donor in good health.

This clone appeared a few times. The chain recombines TRBV10-3 with TRBJ2-2; the match to TRBD2 covers 16 bases. The germline V gene encodes CDR1 ENHRY and CDR2 SYGVKD. The CDR3 loop spans 18 amino acids. With 10 bases clipped from V and 0 bases from J, the junction kept 8 bases outside the gene matches. The CDR3 DNA follows: TGTGCCACCAAACCGGGACTAGCGGGAGGGTCGAACACCGGGGAGCTGTTTTTT. Its translation is CATKPGLAGGSNTGELFF.

This rearrangement joins TRBV5-4 to TRBJ2-3; 9 bases map to TRBD1. With V trimmed by 4 bases and J by 4 bases, 4 bases remained unmatched. The V gene's germline CDR1 is SGHNT and CDR2 YYREEE (reference sequence). The CDR3 runs 14 residues. CDR3 sequence (DNA): TGTGCCAGCAGCATAGGACAGGGGCCAGATACGCAGTATTTT. This codes for CASSIGQGPDTQYF.

The chain carries TRBV5-1 and TRBJ2-3; 10 bases are a match to TRBD2. The CDR3 is made up of 16 amino acids. The germline V gene has CDR1 SGHRS and CDR2 YFSETQ. The V gene end was trimmed by 4 bases and the J gene end by 3 bases; junction bases not matched to a gene: 8. CDR3: CASSPLSSGRTDTQYF. The CDR3 nucleotides read TGCGCCAGCAGCCCGTTGAGTAGCGGGAGGACAGATACGCAGTATTTT.

The V call is TRBV11-2, the J call TRBJ2-3; 7 nucleotides agree with TRBD2. V was pared by 3 bases and J by 0 bases, with 6 bases of the junction left unmatched. Germline lookup yields CDR1 SGHAT and CDR2 FQNNGV. The CDR3 length is 16 residues. CDR3 protein: CASSFLAGTSTDTQYF. The CDR3 nucleotides are TGTGCCAGCAGCTTCTTAGCGGGCACTAGCACAGATACGCAGTATTTT.

In this sample, this clone turned up a few times. The rearrangement links TRBV6-6 to TRBJ1-1, with a possible D match to TRBD1 (5 bases). V was cut by 2 bases and J by 2 bases, with 9 bases left in between. This CDR3 spans 14 amino acids. Germline CDR1 is MNHNY and CDR2 is SVGAGI (reference sequence). The CDR3 loop reads CASSYAGINTEAFF. CDR3 DNA sequence: TGTGCCAGCAGTTACGCAGGGATAAACACTGAAGCTTTCTTT.

The chain links TRBV18 to TRBJ1-4, with a tentative D call TRBD1 (5 bases). Trimming took off 9 bases at V and 4 bases at J, with 12 bases between the two ends. In germline, CDR1 is KGHSH, CDR2 LQKENI. This CDR3 has 13 residues. The CDR3 reads CASGGVYNEKLFF. In nucleotides, the CDR3 is TGTGCCAGTGGAGGGGTCTATAATGAAAAACTGTTTTTT.

The table lists this clone with a count of one. This chain joins TRBV5-1 and TRBJ2-3, with TRBD2 as a possible D gene (5 bases). CDR1 SGHRS and CDR2 YFSETQ come from the germline V gene. Trimming left V 0 bases short and J 1 base short, with 12 bases between. The length of the CDR3 is 16 residues. This chain's CDR3 is CASSLARTAGTDTQYF. CDR3 sequence (DNA): TGCGCCAGCAGCTTGGCCCGGACTGCAGGCACAGATACGCAGTATTTT.

This rearrangement joins TRBV5-1 to TRBJ2-1, with TRBD2 matching 7 bases. This CDR3 has 15 amino acids. Germline V gene data show CDR1 as SGHRS and CDR2 as YFSETQ. The V and J ends lost 7 bases and 5 bases, in that order; junction bases with no gene match: 12. The CDR3 here is CASSLGGRENNEQFF. The CDR3 coding sequence is TGCGCCAGCTCTCTTGGGGGGAGGGAAAACAATGAGCAGTTCTTC.

The chain is built from TRBV19 and TRBJ1-2, with 8 bases identical to TRBD1. There are 16 residues in the CDR3. Germline V gene sequence: CDR1 LNHDA, CDR2 SQIVND (reference sequence). The trim removed 6 bases at V and 1 base at J, leaving 10 bases unmatched. The CDR3 loop is CASRPDRAPLNYGYTF. CDR3 nucleotide sequence: TGTGCCAGTAGACCGGACAGGGCACCCCTTAACTATGGCTACACCTTC.

V and J are TRBV5-1 and TRBJ1-6; D is uncertain. V was cut by 4 bases and J by 9 bases, with 14 bases left in between. The CDR3 sequence is 14 residues long. CDR1 SGHRS and CDR2 YFSETQ come from the germline V gene. CDR3 sequence reads: CASSANEHSSPLHF. The CDR3 DNA is TGCGCCAGCAGCGCAAACGAGCATTCTTCACCCCTCCACTTT.

The chain joins TRBV7-8 to TRBJ2-7; TRBD1 is a possible D gene (6 bases). Trimming pared 3 bases from V and 0 bases from J, leaving 15 bases between. CDR3 length equals 16 residues. Germline V gives CDR1 SGHVS, CDR2 FQNEAQ. CDR3 in amino acids: CASSFLGLTGSYEQYF. In DNA form, the CDR3 reads TGTGCCAGCAGCTTTCTGGGGCTGACAGGCTCCTACGAGCAGTACTTC.

The chain combines TRBV6-5 with TRBJ2-2, with TRBD1 matching 7 bases. Germline V gene data show CDR1 as MNHEY and CDR2 as SVGAGI. Germline trimming cut 4 bases from V and 1 base from J; bases unmatched to any gene: 0. This CDR3 region has 14 residues. CDR3 sequence (DNA): TGTGCCAGCAGTTGGACAGGGAACACCGGGGAGCTGTTTTTT. It specifies CASSWTGNTGELFF.

The table lists this clone with a count of one. The genes are TRBV21-1 and TRBJ2-2; no check of the table's D call, TRBD2, against the DNA was made. TRBV21-1 is recorded as a pseudogene. CDR3 length: 20 amino acids. The CDR3 spells CASSMTPTNRLAAYTGELFF. In DNA form, the CDR3 reads TGTGCCAGCAGCATGACCCCTACTAACCGTCTAGCGGCTTACACCGGGGAGCTGTTTTTT.

The chain employs TRBV28 and TRBJ1-5; 7 bases match TRBD1. Germline-derived CDR1 and CDR2 are MDHEN and SYDVKM. V gave up 5 bases and J gave up 2 bases; unmatched junction bases: 12. The CDR3 sequence is 17 residues long. The CDR3 DNA reads TGTGCCAGCAGTCCCCCCAGGGCAGGACAGGGCAATCAGCCCCAGCATTTT. Its protein is CASSPPRAGQGNQPQHF.

The rearrangement uses TRBV30 and TRBJ2-6; no clear D gene. The V gene's germline CDR1 is GTSNPN and CDR2 SVGIG (reference sequence). Trimming cost V 7 bases and J 0 bases, with 10 bases left between them. The CDR3 runs to 14 residues. In DNA form, the CDR3 reads TGTGCCTTCAAGTGGAGCTCTGGGGCCAACGTCCTGACTTTC. This encodes CAFKWSSGANVLTF. The complete variable domain, with remaining parts taken from reference TRBV30 and TRBJ2-6, reads SQTIHQWPATLVQPVGSPLSLECTVEGTSNPNLYWYRQAAGRGLQLLFYSVGIGQISSEVPQNLSASRPQDRQFILSSKKLLLSDSGFYLCAFKWSSGANVLTFGAGSRLTVL.

This rearrangement joins TRBV2 to TRBJ1-5; 9 bases are shared with TRBD1. V was clipped by 5 bases and J by 0 bases; unmatched bases: 8. This CDR3 has 17 amino acids. Germline-derived CDR1 and CDR2 are SNHLY and FYNNEI. Here the CDR3 DNA reads TGTGCCAGCAGTATGGACAGGGGAAGGACTAGCAATCAGCCCCAGCATTTT. This codes for CASSMDRGRTSNQPQHF.

The V call is TRBV9, the J call TRBJ1-4; D unclear. CDR1 is SGDLS, CDR2 YYNGEE, per germline. CDR3 length: 14 residues. V lost 1 base, J lost 8 bases, and 12 bases lay in between. CDR3 in DNA: TGTGCCAGCAGCGTAACGGGAGCTTCGGAAAAACTGTTTTTT. Amino acid sequence: CASSVTGASEKLFF.

This sequence joins TRBV18 and TRBJ1-1; D unclear. Trimming cost V 3 bases and J 1 base, with 15 bases left between them. The length of the CDR3 is 16 residues. Germline CDR1 is KGHSH and CDR2 is LQKENI. Here the CDR3 DNA reads TGTGCCAGCTCACCGTCTAGGGCTGGGAGGAACACTGAAGCTTTCTTT. It is translated as CASSPSRAGRNTEAFF.